This paragraph reports one T cell receptor (beta chain). The germline V gene encodes CDR1 MNHEY and CDR2 SVGAGI. This CDR3 has 12 residues. With 4 bases removed from V and 10 bases from J, the gap between germline ends came to 13 bases. In the original analysis: Amplification of reference gene primers provided the estimated nucleated cell counts. Some clones are missing from TCRdb's copy, which holds only in-frame ones; the method was immunoSEQ multiplex PCR. V and J calls and clone size are those listed in that table; D and trimming were worked out from the DNA. The table has roughly 92,000 clones, approximately 90% seen once. These data are taken from a study of blood T cell repertoires in COVID-19. Turning to the study itself: Donors in the United States, Italy and Spain gave samples during acute or convalescent COVID-19. PBMCs, B-cell-depleted T cells, or T cells were the source of the cDNA or gDNA that made up the material.

The TCR originated in a man in his fifties or sixties with acute or convalescent COVID-19. Input material: peripheral blood. The chain joins TRBV6-5 to TRBJ1-1; no reliable D call. This CDR3 is CASSFGVPPAFF. The CDR3 nucleotides read TGTGCCAGCAGTTTCGGGGTACCCCCAGCTTTCTTT.